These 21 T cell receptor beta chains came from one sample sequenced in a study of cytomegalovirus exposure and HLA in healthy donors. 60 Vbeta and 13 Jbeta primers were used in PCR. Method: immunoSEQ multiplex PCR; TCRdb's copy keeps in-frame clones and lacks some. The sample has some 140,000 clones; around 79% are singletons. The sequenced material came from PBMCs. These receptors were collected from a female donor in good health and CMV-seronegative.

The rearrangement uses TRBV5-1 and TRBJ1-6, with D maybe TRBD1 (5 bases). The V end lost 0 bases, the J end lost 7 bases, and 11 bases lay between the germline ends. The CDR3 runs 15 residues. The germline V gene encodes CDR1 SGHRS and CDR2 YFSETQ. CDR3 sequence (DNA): TGCGCCAGCAGCTTGGTCCAGGGTGACAATTCACCCCTCCACTTT. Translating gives CASSLVQGDNSPLHF.

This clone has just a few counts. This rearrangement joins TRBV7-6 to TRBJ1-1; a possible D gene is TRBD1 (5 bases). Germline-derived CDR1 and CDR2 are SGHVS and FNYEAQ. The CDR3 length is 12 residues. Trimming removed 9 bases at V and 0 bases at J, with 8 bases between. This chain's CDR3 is CASGGMNTEAFF. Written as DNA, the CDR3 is TGTGCCAGTGGGGGGATGAACACTGAAGCTTTCTTT.

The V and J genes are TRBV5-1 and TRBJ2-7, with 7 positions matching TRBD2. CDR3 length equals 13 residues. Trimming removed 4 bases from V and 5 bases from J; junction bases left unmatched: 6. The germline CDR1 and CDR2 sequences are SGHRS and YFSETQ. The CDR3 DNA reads TGCGCCAGCAGCACCCTCGCGGGAGACGAGCAGTACTTC. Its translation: CASSTLAGDEQYF.

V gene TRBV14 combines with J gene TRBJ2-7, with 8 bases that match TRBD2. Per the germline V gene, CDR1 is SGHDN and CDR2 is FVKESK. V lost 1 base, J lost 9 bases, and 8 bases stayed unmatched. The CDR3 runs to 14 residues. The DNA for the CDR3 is TGTGCCAGCAGCCAAGTGACGGGGGGGGACCGGCAGTACTTC. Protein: CASSQVTGGDRQYF.

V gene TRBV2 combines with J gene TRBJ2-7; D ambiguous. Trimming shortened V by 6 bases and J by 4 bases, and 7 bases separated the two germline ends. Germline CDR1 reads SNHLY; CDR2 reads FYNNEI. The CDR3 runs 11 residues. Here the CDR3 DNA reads TGTGCCAGCAGCCCCAAATACGAGCAGTACTTC. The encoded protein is CASSPKYEQYF.

The CDR3 region has the DNA TGTGCCAGCAGCTTAGCCAGGGGCCGGACTGAAGCTTTCTTT. Amino acids: CASSLARGRTEAFF. The V gene is TRBV11-2, the J gene TRBJ1-1; perhaps TRBD1 as D (6 bases). The CDR3 consists of 14 residues. The germline gives CDR1 SGHAT, CDR2 FQNNGV. Trimming left V 1 base short and J 5 bases short, with 11 bases between.

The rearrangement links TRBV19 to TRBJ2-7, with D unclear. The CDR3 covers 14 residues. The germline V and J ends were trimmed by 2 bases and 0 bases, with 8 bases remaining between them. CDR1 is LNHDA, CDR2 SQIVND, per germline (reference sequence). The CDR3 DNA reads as TGTGCCAGTAGTATAAGAGGAAGCTCCTACGAGCAGTACTTC. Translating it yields CASSIRGSSYEQYF.

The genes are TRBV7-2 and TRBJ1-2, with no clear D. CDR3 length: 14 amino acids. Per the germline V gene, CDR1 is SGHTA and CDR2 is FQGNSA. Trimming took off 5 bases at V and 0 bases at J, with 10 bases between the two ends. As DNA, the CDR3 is TGTGCCAGCAGCGCGCGGGCAACTAACTATGGCTACACCTTC. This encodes CASSARATNYGYTF.

Here the CDR3 DNA reads TGTGCCAGCAGGGGGGCTGGGGGCTATGGCTACACCTTC. It codes for CASRGAGGYGYTF. The V gene is TRBV6-5, the J gene TRBJ1-2; TRBD1 might be the D (6 bases). The ends were cut back, 6 bases at V and 4 bases at J, with 12 bases in the middle. The germline gives CDR1 MNHEY, CDR2 SVGAGI. The CDR3 consists of 13 residues.

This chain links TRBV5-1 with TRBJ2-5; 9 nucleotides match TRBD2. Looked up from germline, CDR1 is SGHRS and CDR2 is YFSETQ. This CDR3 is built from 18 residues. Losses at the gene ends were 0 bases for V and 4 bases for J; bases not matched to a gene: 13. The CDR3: CASSLGVGSGLAGETQYF. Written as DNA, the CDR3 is TGCGCCAGCAGCTTGGGAGTGGGATCGGGACTAGCAGGAGAGACCCAGTACTTC.

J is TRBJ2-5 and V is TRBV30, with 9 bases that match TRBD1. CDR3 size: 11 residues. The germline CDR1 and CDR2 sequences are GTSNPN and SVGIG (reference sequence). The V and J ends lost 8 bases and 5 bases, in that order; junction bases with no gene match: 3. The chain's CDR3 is CAGQGTETQYF. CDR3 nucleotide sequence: TGTGCCGGACAGGGGACGGAGACCCAGTACTTC.

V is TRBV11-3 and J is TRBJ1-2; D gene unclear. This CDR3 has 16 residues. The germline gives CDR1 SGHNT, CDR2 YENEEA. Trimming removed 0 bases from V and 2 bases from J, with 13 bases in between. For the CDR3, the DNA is TGTGCCAGCAGCTTAGATTCGGGAGACGTGAACTATGGCTACACCTTC. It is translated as CASSLDSGDVNYGYTF.

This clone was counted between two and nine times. The CDR3, as DNA: TGTGCCAGCATGCAGGGTGGGGACACTGAAGCTTTCTTT. It encodes CASMQGGDTEAFF. This chain connects TRBV2 to TRBJ1-1; the D gene is possibly TRBD1 (5 bases). In germline, CDR1 is SNHLY, CDR2 FYNNEI. The CDR3 has 13 amino acids. V was shortened by 7 bases and J by 3 bases, with 12 bases between the two germline ends.

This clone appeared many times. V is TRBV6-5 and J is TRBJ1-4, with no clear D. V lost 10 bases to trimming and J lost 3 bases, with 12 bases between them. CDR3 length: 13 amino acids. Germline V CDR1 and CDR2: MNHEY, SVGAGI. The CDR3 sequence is CATVAPSNEKLFF. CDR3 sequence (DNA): TGTGCCACCGTGGCTCCTTCTAATGAAAAACTGTTTTTT.

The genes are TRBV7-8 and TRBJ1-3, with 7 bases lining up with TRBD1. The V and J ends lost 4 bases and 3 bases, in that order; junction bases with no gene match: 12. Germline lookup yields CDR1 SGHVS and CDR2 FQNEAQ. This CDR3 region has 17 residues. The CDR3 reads CASSSARTGVNGNTIYF. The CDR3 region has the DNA TGTGCCAGCAGCTCTGCGAGAACAGGGGTGAATGGAAACACCATATATTTT.

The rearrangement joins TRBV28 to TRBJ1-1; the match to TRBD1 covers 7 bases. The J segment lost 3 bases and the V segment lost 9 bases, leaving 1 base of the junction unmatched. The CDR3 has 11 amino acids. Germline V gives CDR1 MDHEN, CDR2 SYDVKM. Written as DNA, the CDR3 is TGTGCCAGTACAGGGGACACTGAAGCTTTCTTT. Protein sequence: CASTGDTEAFF.

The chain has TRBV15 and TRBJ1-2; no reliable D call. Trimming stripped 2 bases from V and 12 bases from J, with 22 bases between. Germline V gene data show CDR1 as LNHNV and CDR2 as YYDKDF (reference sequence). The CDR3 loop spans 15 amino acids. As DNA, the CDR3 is TGTGCCACCAGCAGACCTCGGGAGAGTTTGTGTGCGCACACCTTC. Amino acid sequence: CATSRPRESLCAHTF.

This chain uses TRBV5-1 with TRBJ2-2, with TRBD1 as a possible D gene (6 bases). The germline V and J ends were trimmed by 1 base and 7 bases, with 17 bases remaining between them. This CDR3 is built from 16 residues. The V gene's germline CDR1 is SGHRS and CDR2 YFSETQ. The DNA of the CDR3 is TGCGCCAGCAGCTTGTTCAGGGGCCCTCTGAGCGGGGAGCTGTTTTTT. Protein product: CASSLFRGPLSGELFF.

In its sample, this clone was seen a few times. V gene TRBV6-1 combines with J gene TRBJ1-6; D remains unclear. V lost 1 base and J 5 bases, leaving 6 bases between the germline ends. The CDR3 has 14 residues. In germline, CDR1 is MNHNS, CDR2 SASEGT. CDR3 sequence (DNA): TGTGCCAGCAGTGAAGGAGGGAATAATTCACCCCTCCACTTT. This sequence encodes CASSEGGNNSPLHF.

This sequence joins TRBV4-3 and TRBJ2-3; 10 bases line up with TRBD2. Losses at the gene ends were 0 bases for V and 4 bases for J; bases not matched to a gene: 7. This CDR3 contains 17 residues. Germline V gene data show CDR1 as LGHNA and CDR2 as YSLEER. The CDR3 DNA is TGCGCCAGCAGCCAAGATTCAGCTAGCGGGAGCGCAGATACGCAGTATTTT. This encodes CASSQDSASGSADTQYF.

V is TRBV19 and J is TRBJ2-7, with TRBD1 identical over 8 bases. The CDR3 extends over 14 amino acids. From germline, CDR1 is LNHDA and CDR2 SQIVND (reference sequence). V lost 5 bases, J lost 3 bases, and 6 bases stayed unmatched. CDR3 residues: CASSFGTGVYEQYF. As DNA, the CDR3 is TGTGCCAGTAGTTTCGGGACAGGCGTCTACGAGCAGTACTTC.